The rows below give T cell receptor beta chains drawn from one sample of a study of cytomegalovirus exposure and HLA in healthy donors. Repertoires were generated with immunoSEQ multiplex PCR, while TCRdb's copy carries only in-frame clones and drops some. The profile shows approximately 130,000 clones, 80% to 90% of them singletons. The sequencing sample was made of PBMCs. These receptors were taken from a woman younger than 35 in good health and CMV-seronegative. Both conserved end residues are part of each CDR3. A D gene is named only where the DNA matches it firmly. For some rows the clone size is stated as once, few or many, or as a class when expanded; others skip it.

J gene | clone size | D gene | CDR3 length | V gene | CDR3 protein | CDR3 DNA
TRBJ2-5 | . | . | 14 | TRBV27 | CASRLLGVGETQYF | TGTGCCAGCAGACTTTTAGGAGTCGGAGAGACCCAGTACTTC
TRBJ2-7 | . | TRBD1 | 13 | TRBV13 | CASSSQGGYEQYF | TGTGCCAGCAGCTCACAGGGGGGCTACGAGCAGTACTTC
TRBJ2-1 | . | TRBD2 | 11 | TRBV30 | CAWLAGNEQFF | TGTGCCTGGTTAGCGGGCAATGAGCAGTTCTTC
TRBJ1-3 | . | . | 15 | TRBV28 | CASSLDPTGSDTIYF | TGTGCCAGCAGTTTAGATCCTACAGGGTCTGACACCATATATTTT
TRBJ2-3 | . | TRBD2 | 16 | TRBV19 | CASSAPRGGEKDTQYF | TGTGCCAGTAGTGCTCCCCGGGGGGGGGAAAAGGATACGCAGTATTTT
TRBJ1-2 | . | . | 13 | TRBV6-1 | CAIPARREYGYTF | TGTGCCATCCCCGCCCGTCGGGAGTATGGCTACACCTTC
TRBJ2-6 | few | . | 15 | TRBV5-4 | CASSFGGSGANVLTF | TGTGCCAGCAGCTTCGGGGGTTCTGGGGCCAACGTCCTGACTTTC
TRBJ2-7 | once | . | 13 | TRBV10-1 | CASSEQHYAEQYF | TGCGCCAGCAGTGAGCAGCACTACGCCGAGCAGTACTTC
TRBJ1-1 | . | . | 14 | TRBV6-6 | CASRTLGQNTEAFF | TGTGCCAGCAGAACATTGGGACAGAACACTGAAGCTTTCTTT
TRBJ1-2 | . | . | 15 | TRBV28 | CASTPARAGPGGYTF | TGTGCCAGCACCCCCGCCCGCGCAGGCCCTGGTGGCTACACCTTC
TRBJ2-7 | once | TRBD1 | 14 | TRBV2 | CASRRQGASYEQYF | TGTGCCAGCAGGAGACAGGGGGCCTCCTACGAGCAGTACTTC
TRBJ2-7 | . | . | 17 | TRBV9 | CASSVEGDLAGVYEQYF | TGTGCCAGCAGCGTAGAGGGGGATTTGGCGGGAGTCTACGAGCAGTACTTC
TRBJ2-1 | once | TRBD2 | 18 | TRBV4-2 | CASSPGLADTSSYNEQFF | TGTGCCAGCAGCCCCGGACTAGCGGACACGAGCTCCTACAATGAGCAGTTCTTC
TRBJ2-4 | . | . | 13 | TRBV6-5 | CASSSVAKNIQYF | TGTGCCAGCAGTTCAGTAGCCAAAAACATTCAGTACTTC